This T cell receptor (beta chain) appears in the sequencing data of a study of T cells in Graves' hyperthyroidism and ophthalmopathy. Study conclusions and caveats: Blood samples included most of the expanded thyroid clonotypes exceeding 0.001.

Germline V CDR1 and CDR2: GTSNPN, SVGIG (reference sequence). The CDR3 covers 13 residues. V shed 0 bases and J shed 4 bases, with 6 bases lying between them. Amplification of TCR beta CDR3 regions used RNA as the template. An initial round of RT-PCR targeting the TCR CDR3 relied on the HTBI primer set. TCRdb re-called the multiplex PCR reads through MiXCR, storing one row per CDR3 protein. The sample lists under 400,000 distinct CDR3 sequences, about 25% occurring once. Graves' hyperthyroidism qualified as stable when ophthalmopathy did not progress within 18 months. Concerning this clonotype: The antigen is undetermined.

The material sequenced was blood. The receptor was isolated from a man aged 45-65 years with Graves' hyperthyroidism. The chain joins TRBV30 to TRBJ2-2; D is ambiguous. This chain's CDR3 is CAWSVLSTGELFF. CDR3 sequence (DNA): TGTGCCTGGAGTGTCCTTAGCACCGGGGAGCTGTTTTTT.